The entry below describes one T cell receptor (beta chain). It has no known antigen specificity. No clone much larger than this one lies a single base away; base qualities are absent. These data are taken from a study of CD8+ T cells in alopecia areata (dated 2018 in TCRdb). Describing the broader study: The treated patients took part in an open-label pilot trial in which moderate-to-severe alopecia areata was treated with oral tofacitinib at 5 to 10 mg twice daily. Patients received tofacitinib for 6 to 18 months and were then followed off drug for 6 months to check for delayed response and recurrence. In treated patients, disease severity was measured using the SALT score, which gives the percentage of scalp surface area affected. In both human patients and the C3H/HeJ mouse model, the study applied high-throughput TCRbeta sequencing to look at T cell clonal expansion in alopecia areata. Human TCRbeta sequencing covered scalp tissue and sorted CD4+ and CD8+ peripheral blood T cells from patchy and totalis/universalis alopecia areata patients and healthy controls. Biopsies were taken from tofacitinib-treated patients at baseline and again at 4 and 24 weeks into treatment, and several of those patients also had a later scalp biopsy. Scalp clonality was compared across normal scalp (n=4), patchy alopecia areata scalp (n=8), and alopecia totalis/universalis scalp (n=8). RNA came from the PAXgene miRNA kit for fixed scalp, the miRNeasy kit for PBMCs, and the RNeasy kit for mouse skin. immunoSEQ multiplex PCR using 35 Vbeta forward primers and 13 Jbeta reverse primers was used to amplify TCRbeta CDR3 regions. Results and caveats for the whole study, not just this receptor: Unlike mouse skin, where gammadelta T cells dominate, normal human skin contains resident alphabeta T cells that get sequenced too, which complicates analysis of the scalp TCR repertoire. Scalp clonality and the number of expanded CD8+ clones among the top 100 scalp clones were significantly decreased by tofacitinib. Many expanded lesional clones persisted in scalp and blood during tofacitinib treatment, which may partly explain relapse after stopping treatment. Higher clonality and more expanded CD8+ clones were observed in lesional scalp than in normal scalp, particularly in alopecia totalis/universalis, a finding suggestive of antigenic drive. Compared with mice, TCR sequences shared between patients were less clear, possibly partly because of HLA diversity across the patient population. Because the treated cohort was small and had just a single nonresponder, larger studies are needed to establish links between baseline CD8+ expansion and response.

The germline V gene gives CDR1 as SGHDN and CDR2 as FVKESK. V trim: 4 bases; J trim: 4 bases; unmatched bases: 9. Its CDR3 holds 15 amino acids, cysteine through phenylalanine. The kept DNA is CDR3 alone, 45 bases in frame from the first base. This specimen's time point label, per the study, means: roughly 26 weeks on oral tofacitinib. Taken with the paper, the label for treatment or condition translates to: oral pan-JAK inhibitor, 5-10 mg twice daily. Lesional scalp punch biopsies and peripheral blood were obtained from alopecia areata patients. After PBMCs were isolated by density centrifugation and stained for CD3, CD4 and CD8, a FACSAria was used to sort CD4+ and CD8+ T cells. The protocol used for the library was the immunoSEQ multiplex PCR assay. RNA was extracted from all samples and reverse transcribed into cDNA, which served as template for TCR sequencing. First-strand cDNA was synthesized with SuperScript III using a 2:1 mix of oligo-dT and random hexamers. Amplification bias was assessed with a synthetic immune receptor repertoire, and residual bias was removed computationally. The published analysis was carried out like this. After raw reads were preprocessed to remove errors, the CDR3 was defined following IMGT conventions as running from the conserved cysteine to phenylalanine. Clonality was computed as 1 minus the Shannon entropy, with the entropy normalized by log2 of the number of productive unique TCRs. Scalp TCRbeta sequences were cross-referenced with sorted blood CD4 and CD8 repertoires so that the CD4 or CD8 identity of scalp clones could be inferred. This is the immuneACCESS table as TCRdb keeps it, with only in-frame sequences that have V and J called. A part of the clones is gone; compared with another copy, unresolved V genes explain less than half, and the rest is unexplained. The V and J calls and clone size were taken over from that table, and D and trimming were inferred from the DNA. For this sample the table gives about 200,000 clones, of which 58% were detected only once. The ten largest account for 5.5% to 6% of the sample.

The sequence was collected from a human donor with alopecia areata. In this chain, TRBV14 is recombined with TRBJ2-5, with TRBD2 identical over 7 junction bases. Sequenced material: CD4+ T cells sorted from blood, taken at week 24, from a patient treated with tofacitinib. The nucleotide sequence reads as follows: TGTGCCAGCAGCCGATCGGCGGGAGTGGGAGAGACCCAGTACTTC. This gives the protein CASSRSAGVGETQYF.